This TCR beta chain is from a study of identifying expanded T cells in peripheral blood. Produced via immunoSEQ multiplex PCR; TCRdb's table is partial and in-frame only. In the table there are over 90,000 clones, approximately 88% of which are singletons. V dropped 1 base and J dropped 1 base, with 13 bases sitting between them. The CDR3 contains 16 residues. Germline V gene sequence: CDR1 MGHRA, CDR2 YSYEKL. This clone was observed once. During the collection period, no donor immune events like infections were recorded. The sequenced material came from blood. This chain connects TRBV4-1 to TRBJ1-1; tentative D call: TRBD1 (5 bases). This TCR was recovered from a person aged 18 to 70 in good health. Here the CDR3 reads CASSQGFIGGNTEAFF. CDR3 DNA: TGCGCCAGCAGCCAAGGATTCATTGGGGGGAACACTGAAGCTTTCTTT.